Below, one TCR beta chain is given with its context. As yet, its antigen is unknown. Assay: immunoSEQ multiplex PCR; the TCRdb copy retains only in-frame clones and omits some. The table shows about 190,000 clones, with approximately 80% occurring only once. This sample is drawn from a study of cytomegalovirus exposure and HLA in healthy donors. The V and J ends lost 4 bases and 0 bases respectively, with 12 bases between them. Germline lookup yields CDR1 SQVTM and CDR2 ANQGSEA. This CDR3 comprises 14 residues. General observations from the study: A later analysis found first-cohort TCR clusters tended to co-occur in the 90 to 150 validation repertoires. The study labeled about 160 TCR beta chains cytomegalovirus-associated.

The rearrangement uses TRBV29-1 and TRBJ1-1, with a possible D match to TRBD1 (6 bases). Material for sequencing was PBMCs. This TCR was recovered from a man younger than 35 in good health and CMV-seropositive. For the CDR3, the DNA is TGCAGCGTTGGCGCAGGGGCCTTGAACACTGAAGCTTTCTTT. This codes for CSVGAGALNTEAFF.